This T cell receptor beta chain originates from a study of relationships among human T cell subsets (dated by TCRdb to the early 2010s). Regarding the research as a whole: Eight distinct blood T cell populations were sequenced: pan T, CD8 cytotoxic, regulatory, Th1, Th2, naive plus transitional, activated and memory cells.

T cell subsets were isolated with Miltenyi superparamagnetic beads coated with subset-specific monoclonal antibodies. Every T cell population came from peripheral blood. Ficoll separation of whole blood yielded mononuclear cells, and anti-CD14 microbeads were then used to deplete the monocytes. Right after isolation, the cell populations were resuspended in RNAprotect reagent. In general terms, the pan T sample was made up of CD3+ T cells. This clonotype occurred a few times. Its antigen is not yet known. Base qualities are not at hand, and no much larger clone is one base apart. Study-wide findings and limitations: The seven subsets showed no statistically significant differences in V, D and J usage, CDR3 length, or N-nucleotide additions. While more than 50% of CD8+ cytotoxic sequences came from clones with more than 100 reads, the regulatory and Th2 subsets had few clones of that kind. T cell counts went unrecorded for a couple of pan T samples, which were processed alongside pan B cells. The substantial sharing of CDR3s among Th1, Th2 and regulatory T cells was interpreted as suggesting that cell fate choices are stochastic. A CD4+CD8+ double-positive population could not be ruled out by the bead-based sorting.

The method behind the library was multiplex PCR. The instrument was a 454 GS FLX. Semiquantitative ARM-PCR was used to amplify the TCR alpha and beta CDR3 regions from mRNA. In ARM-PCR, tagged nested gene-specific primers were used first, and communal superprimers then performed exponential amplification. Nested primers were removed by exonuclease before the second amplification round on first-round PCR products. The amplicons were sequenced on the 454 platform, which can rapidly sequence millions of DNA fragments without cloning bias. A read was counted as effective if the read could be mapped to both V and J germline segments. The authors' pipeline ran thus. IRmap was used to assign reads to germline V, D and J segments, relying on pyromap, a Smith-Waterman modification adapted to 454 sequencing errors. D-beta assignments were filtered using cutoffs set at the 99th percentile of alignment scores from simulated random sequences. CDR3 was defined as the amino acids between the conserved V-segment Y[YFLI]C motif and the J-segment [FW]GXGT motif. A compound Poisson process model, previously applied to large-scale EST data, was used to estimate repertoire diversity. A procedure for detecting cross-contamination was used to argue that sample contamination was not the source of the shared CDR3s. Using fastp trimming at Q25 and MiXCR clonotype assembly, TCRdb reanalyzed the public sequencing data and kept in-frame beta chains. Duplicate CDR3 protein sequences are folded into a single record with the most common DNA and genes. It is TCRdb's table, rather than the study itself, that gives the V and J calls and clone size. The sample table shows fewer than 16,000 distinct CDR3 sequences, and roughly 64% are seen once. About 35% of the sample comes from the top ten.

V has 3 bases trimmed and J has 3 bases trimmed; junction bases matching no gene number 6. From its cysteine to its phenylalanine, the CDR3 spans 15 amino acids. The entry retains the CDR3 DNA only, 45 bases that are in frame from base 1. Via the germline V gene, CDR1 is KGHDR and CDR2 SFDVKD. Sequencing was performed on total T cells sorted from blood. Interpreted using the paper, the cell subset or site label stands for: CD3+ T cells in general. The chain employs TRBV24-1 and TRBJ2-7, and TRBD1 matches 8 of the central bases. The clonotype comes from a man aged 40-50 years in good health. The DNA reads TGTGCCACCAGTGATGGGACCGGGACAGGCTACGAGCAGTACTTC. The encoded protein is CATSDGTGTGYEQYF.